The clone carrying this TCR beta chain was detected many times. Trimming cost V 3 bases and J 2 bases; bases outside gene matches: 11. The CDR3 runs 17 residues. CDR1 is SGHVS, CDR2 FQNEAQ, per germline. The data were obtained in a study of identical twins. Template switching added a universal primer site, and cDNA bore unique molecular identifiers. MiXCR, run by TCRdb on the 5' RACE reads, gives a single entry per CDR3 protein. The sample lists about 520,000 distinct CDR3 sequences, approximately 22% seen once, with 0.91% in the top ten. These data were also filed under a second study, of T cells expressing NK-cell markers. From that paper: Repertoires of TCR beta were obtained from T cells sorted as CD3+CD56+NKG2C+, CD3+CD56+NKG2C- and CD3+CD56-NKG2C+. Whether expanded NKG2C-expressing T cell clones recognize HCMV is unknown.

This sequence joins TRBV7-8 and TRBJ1-2; 8 nucleotides align to TRBD1. The TCR was taken from a woman younger than 35 in good health. The sequencing input was CD4+ T cells sorted from blood. The CDR3 protein is CASSFLSRTGNNYGYTF. Written as DNA, the CDR3 is TGTGCCAGCAGCTTCCTCTCCCGGACAGGGAACAACTATGGCTACACCTTC.